The 13 T cell receptor beta chains given below trace back to one sample, sequenced in a study of T cells in Graves' hyperthyroidism and ophthalmopathy. TCR beta CDR3 regions were amplified from RNA transcripts. HTBI primers drove first-round RT-PCR of the TCR CDR3. TCRdb ran MiXCR on the multiplex PCR reads and lists one entry per CDR3 protein. The sample shows about 600,000 distinct CDR3 sequences, around 15% of them seen only once. Sample: blood. These receptors originate from a middle-aged woman with Graves' ophthalmopathy.

This clonotype was seen ten or more times. This chain joins TRBV28 and TRBJ2-7, with TRBD1 matching 10 bases. The CDR3 consists of 15 residues. V was pared by 5 bases and J by 5 bases, with 9 bases of the junction left unmatched. CDR1 is MDHEN and CDR2 is SYDVKM in the germline V gene. This CDR3 is CASSTSGTGAHEQYF. The CDR3 region has the DNA TGTGCCAGCAGTACTTCCGGGACAGGGGCCCACGAGCAGTACTTC.

This clonotype was recorded at least ten times. V is TRBV20-1 and J is TRBJ2-7; D gene uncertain. The CDR3 is 11 residues long. Between the trimmed V and J ends, which lost 3 bases and 5 bases, there was a span of 8 bases. Per germline, CDR1 DFQATT and CDR2 SNEGSKA (reference sequence). Written as DNA, the CDR3 is TGCAGTGCTAGCCTTGGGGACGAGCAGTACTTC. This encodes CSASLGDEQYF.

This clonotype was seen ten or more times. J is TRBJ1-6 and V is TRBV27, with TRBD1 identical over 9 bases. Germline V gene data show CDR1 as MNHEY and CDR2 as SMNVEV (reference sequence). The CDR3 consists of 14 residues. After removal of 6 bases from V and 10 bases from J, the junction contained 7 bases not matched to a gene. CDR3 sequence: CASSSDRGFSPLHF. In nucleotides, the CDR3 is TGTGCCAGCAGCTCGGACAGGGGTTTCTCACCCCTCCACTTT.

This clonotype was seen more than once but under ten times. The gene calls are TRBV27 and TRBJ2-5; D is possibly TRBD1 (7 bases). Germline V gene sequence: CDR1 MNHEY, CDR2 SMNVEV (reference sequence). CDR3 length: 16 residues. CDR3 bases: TGTGCGCTGAGGGGGCCGTCGGGAGTTGGACAAGAGACCCAGTACTTC. Encoded protein: CALRGPSGVGQETQYF.

This chain uses TRBV18 with TRBJ1-2; perhaps TRBD1 as D (5 bases). This CDR3 is built from 14 residues. Germline values: CDR1 KGHSH, CDR2 LQKENI. V lost 3 bases and J lost 8, with 16 bases in between. DNA for the CDR3: TGTGCCAGCTCACCGGGCGACAGCGGGCACGGCTACACCTTC. This codes for CASSPGDSGHGYTF.

This clonotype was detected ten times or more. J is TRBJ2-5 and V is TRBV6-1; 7 bases are shared with TRBD2. V lost 5 bases and J lost 3; bases outside the gene matches: 3. The CDR3 is 13 residues long. Germline CDR1 is MNHNS and CDR2 is SASEGT. CDR3 in amino acids: CASSRGSKETQYF. The CDR3 coding sequence is TGTGCCAGCAGTCGCGGGAGTAAAGAGACCCAGTACTTC.

In its sample, this clonotype was seen a few times. The V gene is TRBV30, the J gene TRBJ1-1; a weak D match, TRBD1 (6 bases). The CDR3 contains 13 residues. The germline V gene has CDR1 GTSNPN and CDR2 SVGIG (reference sequence). V was shortened by 2 bases and J by 4 bases, with 11 bases between the two germline ends. CDR3 sequence: CAWSLGAVTEAFF. CDR3 in DNA: TGTGCCTGGAGTTTGGGGGCGGTCACTGAAGCTTTCTTT.

This clonotype was seen repeatedly, ten times or more. J is TRBJ2-5 and V is TRBV11-2; maybe TRBD1 (5 bases). CDR1 and CDR2 from the germline V gene are SGHAT and FQNNGV. The ends were cut back, 1 base at V and 2 bases at J, with 17 bases in the middle. The CDR3 runs to 17 residues. CDR3 in DNA: TGTGCCAGCAGCTTAGTGGGTCCAGGGCTCCCGCAAGAGACCCAGTACTTC. This translates into CASSLVGPGLPQETQYF.

This clonotype was recorded at least ten times. This rearrangement joins TRBV2 to TRBJ2-3, with TRBD1 as a possible D gene (6 bases). The CDR3 loop spans 15 amino acids. In germline, CDR1 is SNHLY, CDR2 FYNNEI. Trimming pared 6 bases from V and 5 bases from J, leaving 18 bases between. The CDR3 is CASSPTTGSRDTQYF. The CDR3 DNA follows: TGTGCCAGCAGCCCGACTACAGGGTCTCGAGATACGCAGTATTTT.

This clonotype was counted many times. The chain couples TRBV12-5 to TRBJ1-1; 7 bases agree with TRBD1. V lost 6 bases to trimming and J lost 2 bases; unmatched junction nucleotides: 15. CDR1 is LGHNT, CDR2 FRNRAP, per germline. CDR3 length: 17 amino acids. CDR3 loop: CASGRRESGTDNTEAFF. DNA of the CDR3: TGTGCTAGTGGCCGACGAGAATCCGGGACAGATAACACTGAAGCTTTCTTT.

The chain has TRBV6-2 or TRBV6-3 and TRBJ1-1, with 10 nucleotides matching TRBD1. The germline V gene encodes CDR1 MNHEY and CDR2 SVGEGT. J lost 3 bases, V lost 5 bases, and 6 bases had no gene match. The CDR3 contains 15 residues. The CDR3 sequence: CASSGAGTGDTEAFF. The DNA for the CDR3 is TGTGCCAGCAGTGGCGCGGGGACAGGGGACACTGAAGCTTTCTTT.

This clonotype has a count of ten or more. The rearrangement links TRBV2 to TRBJ1-1; D gene unclear. This CDR3 spans 11 amino acids. Germline loops: CDR1 SNHLY, CDR2 FYNNEI. V was cut by 7 bases and J by 0 bases, with 3 bases left in between. The CDR3 DNA reads TGTGCCAGCAACGTGAACACTGAAGCTTTCTTT. As protein: CASNVNTEAFF.

The chain recombines TRBV6-1 with TRBJ1-1, with 8 bases lining up with TRBD1. CDR3 size: 15 residues. V dropped 6 bases and J dropped 4; count of bases not matched to a gene: 10. Germline V gene data show CDR1 as MNHNS and CDR2 as SASEGT. In nucleotides, the CDR3 is TGTGCCAGCAGCCTCCTCAGGGGGCTGAGCACTGAAGCTTTCTTT. This codes for CASSLLRGLSTEAFF.